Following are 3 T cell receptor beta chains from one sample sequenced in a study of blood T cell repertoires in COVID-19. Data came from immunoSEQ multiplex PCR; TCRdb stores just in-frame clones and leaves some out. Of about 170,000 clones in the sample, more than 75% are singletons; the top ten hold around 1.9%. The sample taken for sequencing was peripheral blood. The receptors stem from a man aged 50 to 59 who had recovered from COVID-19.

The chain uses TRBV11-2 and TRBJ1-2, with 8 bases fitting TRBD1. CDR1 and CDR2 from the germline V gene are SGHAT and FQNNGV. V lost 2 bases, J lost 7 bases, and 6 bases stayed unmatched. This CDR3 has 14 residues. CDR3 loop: CASSLPMTGVGYTF. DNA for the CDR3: TGTGCCAGCAGCTTACCCATGACAGGGGTTGGCTACACCTTC.

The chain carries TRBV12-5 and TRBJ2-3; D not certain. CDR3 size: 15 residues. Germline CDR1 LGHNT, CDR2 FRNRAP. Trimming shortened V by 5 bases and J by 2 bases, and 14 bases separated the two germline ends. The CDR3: CASGLVLGVTDTQYF. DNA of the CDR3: TGTGCTAGTGGTCTTGTCCTAGGTGTCACAGATACGCAGTATTTT.

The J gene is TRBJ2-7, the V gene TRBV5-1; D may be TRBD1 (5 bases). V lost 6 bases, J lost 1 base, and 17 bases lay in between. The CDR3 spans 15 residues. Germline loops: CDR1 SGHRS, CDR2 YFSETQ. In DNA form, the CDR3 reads TGCGCCAGCACCGGTGGGGCCTCCCAATCCTACGAGCAGTACTTC. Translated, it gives CASTGGASQSYEQYF.